These 2 T cell receptor beta chains originate from one sample sequenced in a study of T cell responses to AZD1222 COVID-19 vaccine. Assay: immunoSEQ multiplex PCR; the TCRdb copy retains only in-frame clones and omits some. The data contain around 180,000 clones, 80% to 90% of them singletons. The sample consisted of peripheral blood, taken on day 0 of AZD1222 vaccination. The source is an adult in good health.

The chain carries TRBV2 and TRBJ1-1, with 8 bases that match TRBD1. Per germline, CDR1 SNHLY and CDR2 FYNNEI. There are 16 residues in the CDR3. With V trimmed by 6 bases and J by 0 bases, 9 bases remained unmatched. As DNA, the CDR3 is TGTGCCAGCAGCGTACCGAGACAGGGGATGAACACTGAAGCTTTCTTT. Amino acid sequence: CASSVPRQGMNTEAFF. Combining the CDR3 with reference TRBV2 and TRBJ1-1 gives the whole variable domain EPEVTQTPSHQVTQMGQEVILRCVPISNHLYFYWYRQILGQKVEFLVSFYNNEISEKSEIFDDQFSVERPDGSNFTLKIRSTKLEDSAMYFCASSVPRQGMNTEAFFGQGTRLTVV.

The V call is TRBV28, the J call TRBJ1-1; D remains ambiguous. V was pared by 6 bases and J by 8 bases, with 10 bases between. This CDR3 has 11 amino acids. Germline V gene data show CDR1 as MDHEN and CDR2 as SYDVKM. CDR3 in DNA: TGTGCCAGCAGGACCCTAGGGGAAGCTTTCTTT. It specifies CASRTLGEAFF.